These 3 T cell receptor beta chains were all obtained from the same sample, sequenced in a study of blood T cell repertoires in COVID-19 (dated by TCRdb to the early 2020s). The method behind the library was the immunoSEQ multiplex PCR assay. The table was pulled from immuneACCESS by TCRdb, which kept in-frame rearrangements only. Such tables lose some clones; where checked, under half of the loss comes from unresolved V genes, and the rest has no known cause. This sample is represented by roughly 100,000 clones; roughly 82% of them were singletons. The ten largest clonotypes hold 12% of the sample. Input material: peripheral blood. The receptors shown here come from a human donor in a cohort sampled during active COVID-19.

The chain joins TRBV19 to TRBJ2-4; 8 nucleotides align to TRBD2. The CDR3 sequence is 15 residues long. V shed 7 bases and J 1 base; nucleotides not matched to a gene: 6. The germline V gene has CDR1 LNHDA and CDR2 SQIVND (reference sequence). CDR3 protein: CASKDGGAAKNIQYF. In nucleotides, the CDR3 is TGTGCCAGTAAAGACGGGGGGGCCGCCAAAAACATTCAGTACTTC.

CDR3 in DNA: TGTGCCAGCAGCAGACCCGGGACACCACTTTCTCAGCATTTT. This sequence encodes CASSRPGTPLSQHF. The chain couples TRBV21-1 to TRBJ1-5; no check of the table's D call, TRBD1, against the DNA was made. TRBV21-1 is a pseudogene locus. The CDR3 length is 14 residues.

The rearrangement links TRBV18 to TRBJ2-3, with 7 bases aligning to TRBD2. The CDR3 is 17 amino acids. From germline, CDR1 is KGHSH and CDR2 LQKENI. The V segment lost 1 base and the J segment 2 bases; nucleotides outside the gene matches: 9. CDR3 region: CASSPQKERGTTDTQYF. Here the CDR3 DNA reads TGTGCCAGCTCACCACAGAAGGAGCGGGGAACCACAGATACGCAGTATTTT.